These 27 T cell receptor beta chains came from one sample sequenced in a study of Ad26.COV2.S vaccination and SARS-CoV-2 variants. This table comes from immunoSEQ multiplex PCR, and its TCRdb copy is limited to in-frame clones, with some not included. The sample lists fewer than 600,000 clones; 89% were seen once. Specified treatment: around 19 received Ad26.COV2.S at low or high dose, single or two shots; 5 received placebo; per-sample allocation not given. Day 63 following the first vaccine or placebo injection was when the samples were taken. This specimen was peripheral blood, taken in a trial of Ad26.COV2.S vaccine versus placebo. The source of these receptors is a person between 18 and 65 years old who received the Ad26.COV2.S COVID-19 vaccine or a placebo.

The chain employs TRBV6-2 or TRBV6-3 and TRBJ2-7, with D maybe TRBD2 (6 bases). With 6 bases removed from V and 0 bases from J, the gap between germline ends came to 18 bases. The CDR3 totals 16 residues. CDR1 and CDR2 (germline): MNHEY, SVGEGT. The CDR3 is CASSLKGGISSYEQYF. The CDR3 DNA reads TGTGCCAGCAGCCTAAAGGGAGGAATTAGCTCCTACGAGCAGTACTTC.

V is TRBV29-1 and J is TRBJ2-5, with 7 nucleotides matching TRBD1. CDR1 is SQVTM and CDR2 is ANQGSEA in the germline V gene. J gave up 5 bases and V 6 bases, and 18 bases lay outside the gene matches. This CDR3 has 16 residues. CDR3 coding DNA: TGCAGCGTCCGTACCAACAGGGGCCCCATCGCGGAGACCCAGTACTTC. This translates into CSVRTNRGPIAETQYF.

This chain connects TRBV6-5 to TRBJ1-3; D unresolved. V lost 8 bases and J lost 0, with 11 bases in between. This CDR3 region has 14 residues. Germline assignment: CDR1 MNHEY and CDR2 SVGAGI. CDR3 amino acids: CASGRSSSGNTIYF. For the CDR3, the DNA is TGTGCCAGCGGCCGATCGAGCTCTGGAAACACCATATATTTT.

The CDR3 region is CASSLFPGALGQPQHF. In nucleotides, the CDR3 is TGTGCCAGCAGCTTATTCCCGGGGGCGCTCGGTCAGCCCCAGCATTTT. The chain couples TRBV7-2 to TRBJ1-5; tentative D call: TRBD1 (6 bases). Germline V lookup: CDR1 SGHTA, CDR2 FQGNSA. This CDR3 is built from 16 residues. Trimming removed 2 bases from V and 6 bases from J, with 17 bases in between.

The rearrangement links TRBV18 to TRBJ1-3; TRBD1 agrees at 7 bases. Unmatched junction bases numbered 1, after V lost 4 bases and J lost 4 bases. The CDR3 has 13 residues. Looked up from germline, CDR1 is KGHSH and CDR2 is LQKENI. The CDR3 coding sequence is TGTGCCAGCTCACTGGACAGGGGAAACACCATATATTTT. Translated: CASSLDRGNTIYF.

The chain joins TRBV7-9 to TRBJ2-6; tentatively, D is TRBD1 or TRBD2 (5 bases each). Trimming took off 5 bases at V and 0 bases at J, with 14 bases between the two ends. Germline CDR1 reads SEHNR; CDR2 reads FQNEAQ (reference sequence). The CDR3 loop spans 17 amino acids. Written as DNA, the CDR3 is TGTGCCAGCAGCGACCGGGACCACCACTCTGGGGCCAACGTCCTGACTTTC. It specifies CASSDRDHHSGANVLTF.

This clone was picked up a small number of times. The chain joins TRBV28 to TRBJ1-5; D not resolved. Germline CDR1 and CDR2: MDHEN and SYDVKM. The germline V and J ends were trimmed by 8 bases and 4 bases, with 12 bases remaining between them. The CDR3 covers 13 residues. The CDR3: CASGRVGNQPQHF. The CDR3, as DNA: TGTGCCAGCGGACGGGTTGGGAATCAGCCCCAGCATTTT.

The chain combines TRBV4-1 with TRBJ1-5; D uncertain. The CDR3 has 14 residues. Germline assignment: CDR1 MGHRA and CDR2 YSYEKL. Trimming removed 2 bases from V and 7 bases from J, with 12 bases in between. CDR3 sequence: CASSQTPGGQPQHF. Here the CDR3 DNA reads TGCGCCAGCAGCCAAACACCGGGCGGACAGCCCCAGCATTTT.

The CDR3 region is CASSVGRDPSYEQYF. For the CDR3, the DNA is TGTGCCAGTAGTGTGGGACGGGACCCATCCTACGAGCAGTACTTC. J is TRBJ2-7 and V is TRBV19; D is perhaps TRBD1 or TRBD2 (5 bases each). Trimming left V 5 bases short and J 1 base short, with 15 bases between. From germline, CDR1 is LNHDA and CDR2 SQIVND (reference sequence). The CDR3 is 15 residues long.

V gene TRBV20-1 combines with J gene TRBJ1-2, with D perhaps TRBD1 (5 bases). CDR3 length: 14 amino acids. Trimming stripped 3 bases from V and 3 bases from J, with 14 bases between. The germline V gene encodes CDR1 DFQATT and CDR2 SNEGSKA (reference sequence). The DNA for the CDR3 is TGCAGTGCTAGTTCAGGGTCTCGGTACTATGGCTACACCTTC. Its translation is CSASSGSRYYGYTF.

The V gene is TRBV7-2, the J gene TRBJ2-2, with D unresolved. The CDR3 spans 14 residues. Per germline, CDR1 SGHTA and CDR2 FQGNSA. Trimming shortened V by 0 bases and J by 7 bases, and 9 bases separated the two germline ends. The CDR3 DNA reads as TGTGCCAGCAGCTTAGCCGGGTCTTACGGGGAGCTGTTTTTT. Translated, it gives CASSLAGSYGELFF. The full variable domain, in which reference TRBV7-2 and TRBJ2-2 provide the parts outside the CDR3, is GAGVSQSPSNKVTEKGKDVELRCDPISGHTALYWYRQSLGQGLEFLIYFQGNSAPDKSGLPSDRFSAERTGGSVSTLTIQRTQQEDSAVYLCASSLAGSYGELFFGEGSRLTVL.

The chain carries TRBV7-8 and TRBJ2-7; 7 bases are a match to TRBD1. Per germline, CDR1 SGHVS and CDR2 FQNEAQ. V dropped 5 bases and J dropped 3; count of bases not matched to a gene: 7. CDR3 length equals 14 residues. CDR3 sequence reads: CASSPRDSGYEQYF. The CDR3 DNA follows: TGTGCCAGCAGCCCTCGGGACAGCGGCTACGAGCAGTACTTC. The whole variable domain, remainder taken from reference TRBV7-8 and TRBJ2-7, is GAGVSQSPRYKVAKRGQDVALRCDPISGHVSLFWYQQALGQGPEFLTYFQNEAQLDKSGLPSDRFFAERPEGSVSTLKIQRTQQEDSAVYLCASSPRDSGYEQYFGPGTRLTVT.

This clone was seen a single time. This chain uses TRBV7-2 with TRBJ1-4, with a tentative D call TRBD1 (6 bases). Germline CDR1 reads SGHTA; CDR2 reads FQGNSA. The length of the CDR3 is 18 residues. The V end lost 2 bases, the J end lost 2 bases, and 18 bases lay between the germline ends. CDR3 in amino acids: CASSLYRASGGTNEKLFF. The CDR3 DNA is TGTGCCAGCAGCTTATACAGGGCTAGTGGTGGGACTAATGAAAAACTGTTTTTT.

The CDR3 nucleotides are TGTGCCAGCCAAGCCTCCCTGTGGGGGAGTAGGGGGGACACTGAAGCTTTCTTT. Translating it yields CASQASLWGSRGDTEAFF. The chain carries TRBV7-9 and TRBJ1-1; D is possibly TRBD1 (6 bases). Germline values: CDR1 SEHNR, CDR2 FQNEAQ (reference sequence). The CDR3 has 18 residues. With 8 bases removed from V and 3 bases from J, the gap between germline ends came to 28 bases.

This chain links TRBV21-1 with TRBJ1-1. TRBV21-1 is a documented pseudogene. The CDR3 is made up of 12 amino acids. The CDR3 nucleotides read TGTGCCAGCAGCAAAGCAGGGTCTGAAGCTTTCTTT. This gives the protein CASSKAGSEAFF.

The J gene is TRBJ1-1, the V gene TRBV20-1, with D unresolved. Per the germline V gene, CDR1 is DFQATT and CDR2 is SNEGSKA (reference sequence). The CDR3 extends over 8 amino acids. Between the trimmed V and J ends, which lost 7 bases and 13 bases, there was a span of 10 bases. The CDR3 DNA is TGCAGTGTTAGGGCCCTTTTCTTT. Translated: CSVRALFF.

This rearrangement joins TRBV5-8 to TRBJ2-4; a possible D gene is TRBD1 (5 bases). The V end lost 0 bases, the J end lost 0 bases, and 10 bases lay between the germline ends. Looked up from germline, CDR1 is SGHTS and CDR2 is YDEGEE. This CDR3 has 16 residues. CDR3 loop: CASSLGQRLAKNIQYF. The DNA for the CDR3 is TGTGCCAGCAGCTTGGGACAGCGTTTAGCCAAAAACATTCAGTACTTC.

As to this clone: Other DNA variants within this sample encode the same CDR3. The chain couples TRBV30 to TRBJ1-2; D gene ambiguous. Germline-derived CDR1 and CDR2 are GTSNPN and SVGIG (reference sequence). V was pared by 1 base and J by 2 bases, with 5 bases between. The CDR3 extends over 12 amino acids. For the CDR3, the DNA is TGTGCCTGGAGTGGCGGGAACTATGGCTACACCTTC. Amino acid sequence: CAWSGGNYGYTF. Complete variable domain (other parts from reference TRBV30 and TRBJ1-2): SQTIHQWPATLVQPVGSPLSLECTVEGTSNPNLYWYRQAAGRGLQLLFYSVGIGQISSEVPQNLSASRPQDRQFILSSKKLLLSDSGFYLCAWSGGNYGYTFGSGTRLTVV.

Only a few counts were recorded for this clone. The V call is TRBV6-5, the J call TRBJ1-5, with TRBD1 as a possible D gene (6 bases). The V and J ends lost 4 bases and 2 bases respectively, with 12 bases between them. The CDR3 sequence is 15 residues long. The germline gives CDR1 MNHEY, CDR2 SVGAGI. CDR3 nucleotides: TGTGCCAGCAGTTCTCAGGGGACGGGCAATCAGCCCCAGCATTTT. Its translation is CASSSQGTGNQPQHF.

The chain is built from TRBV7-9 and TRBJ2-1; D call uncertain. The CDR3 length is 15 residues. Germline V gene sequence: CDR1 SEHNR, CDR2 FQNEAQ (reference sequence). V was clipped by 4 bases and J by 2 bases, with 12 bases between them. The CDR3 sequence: CASSSRTDPYNEQFF. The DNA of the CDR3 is TGTGCCAGCAGCTCTCGGACCGACCCCTACAATGAGCAGTTCTTC.

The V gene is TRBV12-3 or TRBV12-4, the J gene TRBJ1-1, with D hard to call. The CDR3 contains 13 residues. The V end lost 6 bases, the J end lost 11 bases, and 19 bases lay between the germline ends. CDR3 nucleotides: TGTGCCAGCAGCCCCAGGCGGGGAGAGGGCGCTTTCTTT. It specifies CASSPRRGEGAFF.

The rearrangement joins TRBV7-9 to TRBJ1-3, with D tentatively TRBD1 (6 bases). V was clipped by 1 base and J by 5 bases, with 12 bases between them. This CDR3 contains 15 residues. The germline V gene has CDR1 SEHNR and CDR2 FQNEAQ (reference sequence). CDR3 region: CASSLVPGTRNTIYF. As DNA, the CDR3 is TGTGCCAGCAGCTTAGTGCCGGGGACACGAAACACCATATATTTT.

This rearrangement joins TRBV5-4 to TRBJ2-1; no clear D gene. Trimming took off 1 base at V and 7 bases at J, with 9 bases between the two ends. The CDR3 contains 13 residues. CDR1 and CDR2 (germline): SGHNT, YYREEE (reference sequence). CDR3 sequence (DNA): TGTGCCAGCAGCTTGCTTACAGTAAATGAGCAGTTCTTC. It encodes CASSLLTVNEQFF.

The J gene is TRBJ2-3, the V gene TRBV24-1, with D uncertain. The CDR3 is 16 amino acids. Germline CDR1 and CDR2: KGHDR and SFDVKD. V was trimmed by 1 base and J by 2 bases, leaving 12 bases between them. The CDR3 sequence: CATSDFGQSNTDTQYF. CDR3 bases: TGTGCCACCAGTGATTTTGGGCAGTCCAACACAGATACGCAGTATTTT.

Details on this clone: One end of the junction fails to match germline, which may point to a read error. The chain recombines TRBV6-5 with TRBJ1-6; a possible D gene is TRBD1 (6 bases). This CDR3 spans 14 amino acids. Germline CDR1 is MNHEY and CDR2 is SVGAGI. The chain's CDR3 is CATSRTDDNSPLHF. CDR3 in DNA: TGTGCCACCAGTCGGACAGATGATAATTCACCCCTCCACTTT.

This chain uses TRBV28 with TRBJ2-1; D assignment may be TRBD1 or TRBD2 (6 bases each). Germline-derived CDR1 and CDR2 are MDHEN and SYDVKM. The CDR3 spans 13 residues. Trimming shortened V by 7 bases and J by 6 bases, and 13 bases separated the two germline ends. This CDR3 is CASTGGGGNEQFF. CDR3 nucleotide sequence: TGTGCCAGCACGGGCGGAGGGGGCAATGAGCAGTTCTTC.

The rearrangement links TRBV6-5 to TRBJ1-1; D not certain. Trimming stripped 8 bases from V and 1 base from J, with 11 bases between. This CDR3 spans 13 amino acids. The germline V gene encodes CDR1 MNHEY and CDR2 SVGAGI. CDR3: CASVPKGNTEAFF. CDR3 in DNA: TGTGCCAGCGTGCCGAAGGGGAACACTGAAGCTTTCTTT.